This T cell receptor beta chain was sequenced for a study of cytomegalovirus exposure and HLA in healthy donors. A few counts support this clone. Germline V CDR1 and CDR2: MDHEN, SYDVKM. The CDR3 extends over 16 amino acids. The trim removed 4 bases at V and 6 bases at J, leaving 10 bases unmatched. Sampled while nominally healthy, donors likely had unrecorded immune exposures. With 60 Vbeta and 13 Jbeta primers, the PCR was carried out. Produced via immunoSEQ multiplex PCR; TCRdb's table is partial and in-frame only. Of about 150,000 clones detected, about 72% appear once; the ten largest clones hold almost 4.5%.

The source material was PBMCs. The TCR originated in a man between 60 and 75 years old in good health and CMV-seronegative. The chain uses TRBV28 and TRBJ2-7, with 12 bases fitting TRBD2. CDR3 bases: TGTGCCAGCAGTTCCTCGGCTAGCGGGAGGGCCAGCGAGCAGTACTTC. Protein: CASSSSASGRASEQYF.